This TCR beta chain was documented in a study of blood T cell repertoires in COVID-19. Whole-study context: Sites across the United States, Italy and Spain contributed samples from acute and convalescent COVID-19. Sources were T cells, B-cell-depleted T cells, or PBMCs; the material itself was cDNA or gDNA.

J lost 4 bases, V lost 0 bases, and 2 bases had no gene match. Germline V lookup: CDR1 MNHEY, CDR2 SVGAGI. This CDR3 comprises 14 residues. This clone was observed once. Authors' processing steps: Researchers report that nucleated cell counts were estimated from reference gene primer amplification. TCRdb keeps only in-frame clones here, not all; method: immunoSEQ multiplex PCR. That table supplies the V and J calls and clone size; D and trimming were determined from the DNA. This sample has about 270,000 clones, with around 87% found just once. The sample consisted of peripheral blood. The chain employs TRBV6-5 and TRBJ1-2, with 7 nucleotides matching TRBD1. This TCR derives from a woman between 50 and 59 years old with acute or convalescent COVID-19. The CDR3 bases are TGTGCCAGCAGTTACTCGACAGGGATCTATGGCTACACCTTC. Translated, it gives CASSYSTGIYGYTF.